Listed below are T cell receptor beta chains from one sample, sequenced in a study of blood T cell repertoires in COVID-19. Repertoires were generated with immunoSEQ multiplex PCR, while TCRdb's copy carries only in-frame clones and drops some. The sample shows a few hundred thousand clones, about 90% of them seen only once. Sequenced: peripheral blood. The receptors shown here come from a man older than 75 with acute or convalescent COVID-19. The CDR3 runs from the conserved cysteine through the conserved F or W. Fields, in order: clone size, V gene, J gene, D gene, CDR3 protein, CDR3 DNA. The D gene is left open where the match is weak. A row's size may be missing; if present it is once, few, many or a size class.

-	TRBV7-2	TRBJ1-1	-	CASSFGGGIGTEAFF	TGTGCCAGCAGCTTTGGTGGGGGCATCGGCACTGAAGCTTTCTTT
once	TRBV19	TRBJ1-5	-	CASSITSRGGNQPQHF	TGTGCCAGTAGTATAACGAGCAGGGGCGGCAATCAGCCCCAGCATTTT
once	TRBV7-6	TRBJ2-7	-	CASSPAGGSYEQYF	TGTGCCAGCAGTCCAGCGGGTGGCTCCTACGAGCAGTACTTC
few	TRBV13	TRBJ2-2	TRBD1	CASSRDRAVGTGELFF	TGTGCCAGCAGCCGGGACAGGGCCGTAGGAACCGGGGAGCTGTTTTTT
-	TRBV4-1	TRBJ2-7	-	CASSRAQTETYEQYF	TGCGCCAGCAGCCGGGCCCAGACAGAGACCTACGAGCAGTACTTC
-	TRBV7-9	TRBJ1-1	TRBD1	CASSLVGQEAFF	TGTGCCAGCAGCTTAGTGGGACAGGAAGCTTTCTTT
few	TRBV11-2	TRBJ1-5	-	CASSLEGGVNQPQHF	TGTGCCAGCAGCCTCGAGGGAGGAGTCAATCAGCCCCAGCATTTT
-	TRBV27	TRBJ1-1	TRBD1	CASSSTGGTEAFF	TGTGCCAGCAGCTCAACAGGGGGCACTGAAGCTTTCTTT
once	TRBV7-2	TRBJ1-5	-	CASSQRTDPMPQHF	TGTGCCAGCAGCCAGCGGACAGATCCTATGCCCCAGCATTTT
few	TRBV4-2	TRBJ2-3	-	CASSPDRHTQYF	TGTGCCAGCAGCCCTGACAGGCATACGCAGTATTTT
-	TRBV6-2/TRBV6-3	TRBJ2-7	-	CASSYGQGPYEQYF	TGTGCCAGCAGTTACGGGCAGGGTCCCTACGAGCAGTACTTC
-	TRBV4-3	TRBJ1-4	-	CASSQGGRATNEKLFF	TGCGCCAGCAGCCAAGGTGGCAGGGCAACTAATGAAAAACTGTTTTTT
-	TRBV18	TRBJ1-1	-	CASDRGHHGAFF	TGTGCCAGCGACCGGGGACACCATGGGGCTTTCTTT
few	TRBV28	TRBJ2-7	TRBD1	CASRMATGTVSYEQYF	TGTGCCAGCCGCATGGCGACCGGGACAGTTTCCTACGAGCAGTACTTC